The rows below give T cell receptor beta chains drawn from one sample of a study of breast tumors, draining lymph nodes, adjacent tissues. TCRdb reprocessed the multiplex PCR reads via MiXCR and lists one record per CDR3 protein. The data show over 130,000 distinct CDR3 sequences, 30% to 35% seen once. Sequenced input: axillary lymph node tissue. The receptors stem from a female donor with breast cancer. Some clones in this sample may be carry-over from other donors' samples. The CDR3 runs from the conserved cysteine through the conserved F or W. D genes are given only for firm matches. Expanded clones are given a class, and other clones once, few, many or no size at all.

j_gene | abundance | v_gene | d_gene | CDR3aa | CDR3nt
TRBJ1-6 | - | TRBV25-1 | - | CASRKMGGSPLHF | TGTGCCAGCAGGAAAATGGGGGGTTCACCCCTCCACTTT
TRBJ2-2 | many | TRBV24-1 | TRBD2 | CATSGLGTSITGELFF | TGTGCCACCTCTGGCCTCGGGACTAGCATCACCGGGGAGCTGTTTTTT
TRBJ1-6 | many | TRBV12-3/TRBV12-4 | TRBD1 | CASSLAGTAYNSPLHF | TGTGCCAGCAGTTTAGCCGGGACAGCGTATAATTCACCCCTCCACTTT
TRBJ1-6 | - | TRBV2 | TRBD1 | CANRGTGGYDSPLHF | TGTGCCAACAGGGGGACAGGGGGCTATGATTCACCCCTCCACTTT
TRBJ2-1 | many | TRBV14 | - | CASSQDILRGNNEQFF | TGTGCCAGCAGCCAAGACATATTACGGGGGAACAATGAGCAGTTCTTC
TRBJ2-1 | many | TRBV30 | - | CAWSPRLAEQFF | TGTGCCTGGAGTCCCAGACTGGCAGAGCAGTTCTTC
TRBJ1-2 | medium-sized | TRBV2 | - | CASMGTGAFYGYTF | TGTGCCAGCATGGGTACAGGAGCATTTTACGGCTACACCTTC
TRBJ1-2 | few | TRBV27 | TRBD1 | CASRGDRGTYGYTF | TGTGCCAGCAGAGGGGACAGGGGCACCTATGGCTACACCTTC
TRBJ1-1 | - | TRBV2 | - | CASLDGVNTEAFF | TGTGCCAGCCTAGATGGGGTGAACACTGAAGCTTTCTTT
TRBJ1-2 | many | TRBV5-6 | TRBD1 | CASSTTGTGVLYGYTF | TGTGCCAGCAGCACGACCGGGACAGGGGTGCTTTATGGCTACACCTTC
TRBJ1-2 | - | TRBV6-1 | - | CASSEGGLGGYGYTF | TGTGCCAGCAGTGAAGGCGGATTAGGGGGCTATGGCTACACCTTC
TRBJ1-2 | many | TRBV4-2 | TRBD1 | CASSQEETGKVNYGYTF | TGTGCCAGCAGCCAAGAAGAGACAGGGAAGGTAAACTATGGCTACACCTTC
TRBJ1-3 | many | TRBV12-3/TRBV12-4 | - | CASRPAPGENTIYF | TGTGCCAGCAGGCCGGCGCCCGGCGAAAACACCATATATTTT
TRBJ2-7 | - | TRBV12-3/TRBV12-4 | TRBD1 | CASSFPVTGISTQYF | TGTGCCAGCAGTTTCCCCGTGACAGGGATCTCAACGCAGTACTTC
TRBJ2-7 | - | TRBV6-5 | - | CASSPVQEGYEQYF | TGTGCCAGCAGCCCCGTGCAGGAAGGCTACGAGCAGTACTTC
TRBJ1-5 | - | TRBV5-1 | - | CASSLSGSGHLQHF | TGCGCCAGCAGCTTGTCAGGGTCGGGTCACCTCCAGCATTTT
TRBJ2-5 | - | TRBV5-6 | - | CASSLDSTYQETQYF | TGTGCCAGCAGCTTAGATAGCACGTACCAAGAGACCCAGTACTTC
TRBJ1-3 | many | TRBV2 | - | CASSNTPDTSGNTIYF | TGTGCCAGCAGTAACACACCAGACACCTCTGGAAACACCATATATTTT
TRBJ1-4 | - | TRBV9 | TRBD1 | CASSARGGRTGGEKLFF | TGTGCCAGCAGCGCGCGAGGTGGTCGGACAGGGGGCGAAAAACTGTTTTTT
TRBJ1-2 | few | TRBV6-5 | - | CASSKRQEGVYGYTF | TGTGCCAGCAGTAAAAGACAGGAAGGGGTCTATGGCTACACCTTC
TRBJ2-5 | many | TRBV13 | - | CASSPQGRQETQYF | TGTGCCAGCAGCCCTCAGGGGAGGCAAGAGACCCAGTACTTC
TRBJ2-5 | few | TRBV28 | - | CASSSDSKETQYF | TGTGCCAGCAGTTCGGACAGTAAAGAGACCCAGTACTTC
TRBJ1-4 | many | TRBV30 | - | CAIETNEKLFF | TGTGCCATAGAGACTAATGAAAAACTGTTTTTT
TRBJ2-7 | many | TRBV28 | - | CASSLWGGTYEQYF | TGTGCCAGCAGTTTATGGGGTGGCACCTACGAGCAGTACTTC
TRBJ1-4 | many | TRBV28 | - | CASSYFEKLFF | TGTGCCAGCAGCTACTTTGAAAAACTGTTTTTT
TRBJ2-5 | many | TRBV9 | - | CATSEQGGSWETQYF | TGTGCCACTTCGGAGCAGGGGGGATCGTGGGAGACCCAGTACTTC
TRBJ2-2 | many | TRBV4-1 | - | CASRRTNREAGELFF | TGCGCCAGCCGACGAACAAACAGGGAAGCCGGGGAGCTGTTTTTT
TRBJ1-5 | many | TRBV9 | - | CASSVGHSNQPQHF | TGTGCCAGCAGCGTAGGACATAGCAATCAGCCCCAGCATTTT
TRBJ2-1 | many | TRBV7-2 | TRBD2 | CASSYQTSGGPRDEQFF | TGTGCCAGCAGCTACCAGACTAGCGGGGGACCTCGAGATGAGCAGTTCTTC
TRBJ2-2 | many | TRBV7-3 | - | CASSLARGNTGELFF | TGTGCCAGCAGCCTGGCGCGGGGGAACACCGGGGAGCTGTTTTTT
TRBJ1-2 | many | TRBV25-1 | - | CASSGGNYGYTF | TGTGCCAGCAGTGGAGGGAACTATGGCTACACCTTC
TRBJ1-4 | many | TRBV14 | - | CASSQGAWGPNEKLFF | TGTGCCAGCAGCCAAGGGGCGTGGGGGCCGAATGAAAAACTGTTTTTT
TRBJ2-5 | many | TRBV6-6 | - | CASAQGQETQYF | TGTGCCAGCGCTCAGGGTCAAGAGACCCAGTACTTC
TRBJ1-1 | - | TRBV6-5 | - | CASSYSRQPNAEAFF | TGTGCCAGCAGTTACTCGAGGCAACCGAACGCTGAAGCTTTCTTT
TRBJ2-1 | many | TRBV6-2/TRBV6-3 | TRBD2 | CASTAGGPEQFF | TGTGCCAGCACAGCGGGGGGGCCGGAGCAGTTCTTC